What follows is one T cell receptor beta chain and its context. The CDR3 end lies 3 residues beyond the end of the read and is filled in from the germline J gene. Sequenced by immunoSEQ multiplex PCR; TCRdb stores in-frame clones only, minus some. The sample has about 36,000 clones. These data originate in a study of T cells in women clearing cervical HPV infection. CDR1 and CDR2 (germline): SGHTA, FQGNSA. The CDR3 is 15 amino acids. The receptor was isolated from a woman between 18 and 70 years old with a cervical HPV16 infection that either progressed to CIN3+ or cleared (not recorded which). The chain links TRBV7-2 to TRBJ2-3, with D tentatively TRBD2 (6 bases). What was sequenced was blood buffy coat. The sequenced CDR3 bases are TGTGCCAGCAGCTATACCGGGGCGGGGATGGAGACG. Its translation: CASSYTGAGMET. The CDR3 reads in full as CASSYTGAGMETQYF. Supplemented by reference TRBV7-2 and TRBJ2-3, the full variable domain reads GAGVSQSPSNKVTEKGKDVELRCDPISGHTALYWYRQSLGQGLEFLIYFQGNSAPDKSGLPSDRFSAERTGGSVSTLTIQRTQQEDSAVYLCASSYTGAGMETQYFGPGTRLTVL.